This T cell receptor (beta chain) was sequenced in a study of early T cells in non-severe SARS-CoV-2 infection. The wider study: Bulk RNA isolated from unsorted whole blood underwent sequencing; chains were not paired.

The germline V and J ends were trimmed by 4 bases and 0 bases, with 10 bases remaining between them. The CDR3 runs 14 residues. Looked up from germline, CDR1 is SGHRS and CDR2 is YFSETQ. Points from the study as a whole: Anti-spike CD8 specificities were favored by VDJdb matching, whose results missed private and CD4 specificities.

cDNA molecules, individually, were tagged with unique molecular identifiers. TCRdb analysed the 5' RACE reads with MiXCR anew, one entry per CDR3 protein. The table records 85,000 to 100,000 distinct CDR3 sequences, approximately 11% of them present only once. Ten or more counts support this clonotype. Its cognate antigen is unknown. The receptor was isolated from an adult who was a healthcare worker with PCR-confirmed SARS-CoV-2 infection or an uninfected control (not recorded which). Material: whole blood. V gene TRBV5-1 combines with J gene TRBJ1-2; D gene unclear. This chain's CDR3 is CASSVQFSNYGYTF. CDR3 DNA sequence: TGCGCCAGCAGCGTACAGTTTTCTAACTATGGCTACACCTTC.